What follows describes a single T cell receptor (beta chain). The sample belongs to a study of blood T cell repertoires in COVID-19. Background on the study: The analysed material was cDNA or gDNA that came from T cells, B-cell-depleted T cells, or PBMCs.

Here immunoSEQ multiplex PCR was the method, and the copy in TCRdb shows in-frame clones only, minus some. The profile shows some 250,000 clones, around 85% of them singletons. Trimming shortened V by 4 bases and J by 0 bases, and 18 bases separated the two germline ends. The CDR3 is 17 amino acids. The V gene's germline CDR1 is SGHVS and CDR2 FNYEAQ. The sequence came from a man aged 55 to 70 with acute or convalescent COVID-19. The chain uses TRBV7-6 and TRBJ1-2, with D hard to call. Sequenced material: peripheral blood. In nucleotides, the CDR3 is TGTGCCAGCAGCTCGACGCGGAGCGACCCTACTAACTATGGCTACACCTTC. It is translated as CASSSTRSDPTNYGYTF. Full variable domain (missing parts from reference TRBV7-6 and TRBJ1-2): GAGVSQSPRYKVTKRGQDVALRCDPISGHVSLYWYRQALGQGPEFLTYFNYEAQQDKSGLPNDRFSAERPEGSISTLTIQRTEQRDSAMYRCASSSTRSDPTNYGYTFGSGTRLTVV.